Shown below are 7 T cell receptor beta chains from a single sample sequenced in a study of patients and donors after allogeneic stem cell transplantation (dated by TCRdb to the early 2020s). Preparation of the library involved RT-PCR. Instrument on record: NextSeq 550. TCRdb reprocessed the public reads (quality trimming at Q25 with fastp, clone calling with MiXCR) and kept in-frame beta chains. Rows merge per CDR3 protein into single entries with the most common DNA and genes. This sample comprises 150,000 to 250,000 distinct CDR3 sequences, 40% to 45% of them detected only once. 33% of the sample is in the top ten clones. Input material: blood, either unsorted or a sorted T cell fraction (not recorded which). These receptors all stem from a human donor who was either an allogeneic HSCT recipient or a stem cell or donor lymphocyte infusion donor (not recorded which). It is not recorded whose cells these are; they may come from a transplant donor.

With respect to this clonotype: The junction departs from the called germline gene at one end, perhaps through a read error. The V and J genes are TRBV3-1 and TRBJ2-6, with TRBD2 matching over 10 bases. The CDR3 runs to 18 residues. Germline lookup yields CDR1 LGHDT and CDR2 YNNKEL (reference sequence). Here the CDR3 DNA reads TGTGCCAGCAGATCTGGACTAGCGGAAAGCTCTGGAGCCAACGTCCTGACTTTC. As protein: CASRSGLAESSGANVLTF.

This chain joins TRBV12-3 or TRBV12-4 and TRBJ1-6, with D possibly being TRBD1 (6 bases). Trimming stripped 5 bases from V and 7 bases from J, with 12 bases between. The CDR3 spans 14 residues. Here the CDR3 DNA reads TGTGCCAGCAGTCTACAGGGTACCAATTCACCCCTCCACTTT. It codes for CASSLQGTNSPLHF.

There are a few counts of this clonotype. The chain links TRBV28 to TRBJ1-2, with D possibly TRBD1 on 5 matching bases. The CDR3 is made up of 15 amino acids. The germline V and J ends were trimmed by 3 bases and 0 bases, with 11 bases remaining between them. Germline V CDR1 and CDR2: MDHEN, SYDVKM. This chain's CDR3 is CASSFDRNSNYGYTF. The CDR3 coding sequence is TGTGCCAGCAGTTTCGACAGAAATTCTAACTATGGCTACACCTTC.

This clonotype was seen a handful of times. The CDR3 reads CASSPTTMNTEAFF. The DNA for the CDR3 is TGCGCCAGCAGCCCGACGACTATGAACACTGAAGCTTTCTTT. The V and J genes are TRBV5-1 and TRBJ1-1; D is unclear. Trimming pared 4 bases from V and 0 bases from J, leaving 10 bases between. The CDR3 runs to 14 residues. Germline V gene lookup returns CDR1 SGHRS and CDR2 YFSETQ.

V usage is TRBV30 and J usage is TRBJ2-3, with unresolved D. From germline, CDR1 is GTSNPN and CDR2 SVGIG (reference sequence). The CDR3 loop spans 12 amino acids. The V end lost 3 bases, the J end lost 1 base, and 5 bases lay between the germline ends. DNA of the CDR3: TGTGCCTGGAGGGGCCGCACAGATACGCAGTATTTT. It translates to CAWRGRTDTQYF.

This chain uses TRBV2 with TRBJ1-6; 8 bases line up with TRBD1. The CDR3 totals 16 residues. In germline, CDR1 is SNHLY, CDR2 FYNNEI. The V and J ends lost 0 bases and 10 bases, in that order; junction bases with no gene match: 8. This CDR3 is CASSEAGTGSDSPLHF. CDR3 nucleotides: TGTGCCAGCAGTGAAGCCGGGACAGGCTCCGACTCACCCCTCCACTTT.

The chain recombines TRBV12-3 or TRBV12-4 with TRBJ1-5; D is unresolved. The CDR3 is 14 residues long. Trimming pared 1 base from V and 2 bases from J, leaving 6 bases between. The CDR3 nucleotides are TGTGCCAGCAGTTTAGGATGGGGCAATCAGCCCCAGCATTTT. The encoded protein is CASSLGWGNQPQHF.